This is a list of T cell receptor beta chains from one sample in a study of blood T cell repertoires in COVID-19. Profiled with immunoSEQ multiplex PCR; TCRdb holds only in-frame clones, not every one. The sample includes about 110,000 clones, 85% of them seen just once. Input material: peripheral blood. Receptors originate from a human donor in a cohort sampled during active COVID-19. CDR3s include the opening cysteine and the closing phenylalanine or tryptophan. A D gene is named only where the DNA matches it firmly. Only some rows state a clone size, as once, few, many or a class for expanded clones.

abundance | d_gene | j_gene | v_gene | CDR3aa | CDR3nt
- | - | TRBJ1-1 | TRBV9 | CASSVGGGLTEAFF | TGTGCCAGCAGCGTAGGCGGGGGGCTGACTGAAGCTTTCTTT
- | TRBD1 | TRBJ1-5 | TRBV7-2 | CASSYYRGGNQPQHF | TGTGCCAGCAGCTATTACAGGGGGGGAAATCAGCCCCAGCATTTT
- | - | TRBJ2-7 | TRBV6-5 | CASSYSAGRTYEQYF | TGTGCCAGCAGTTACTCGGCGGGGCGAACCTACGAGCAGTACTTC
- | TRBD1 | TRBJ2-1 | TRBV19 | CASGQGTASLHNEQFF | TGTGCCAGTGGACAGGGTACCGCGTCCCTACACAATGAGCAGTTCTTC
- | - | TRBJ1-6 | TRBV6-5 | CATTERLGSNSPLHF | TGTGCCACCACAGAGAGACTTGGGAGTAATTCACCCCTCCACTTT
- | TRBD1 | TRBJ2-7 | TRBV29-1 | CSVARDRGPYEQYF | TGCAGCGTTGCAAGGGACAGGGGCCCCTACGAGCAGTACTTC
- | - | TRBJ1-5 | TRBV28 | CASSLAHPGQPQHF | TGTGCCAGCAGTTTAGCCCATCCCGGGCAGCCCCAGCATTTT
- | - | TRBJ2-1 | TRBV9 | CASSVPRGGPPGEQFF | TGTGCCAGCAGCGTCCCGAGGGGGGGGCCCCCAGGAGAGCAGTTCTTC
- | - | TRBJ1-1 | TRBV6-2/TRBV6-3 | CASSIWTERLAFF | TGTGCCAGCAGTATTTGGACAGAGCGATTAGCTTTCTTT
- | - | TRBJ1-1 | TRBV5-1 | CASSSTGGNGDTEAFF | TGCGCCAGCAGCTCAACCGGGGGGAATGGGGACACTGAAGCTTTCTTT
- | - | TRBJ2-5 | TRBV13 | CASSLRPSRGETQYF | TGTGCCAGCAGCTTAAGACCTTCAAGGGGAGAGACCCAGTACTTC
once | - | TRBJ2-2 | TRBV7-3 | CASSLGQGTGELFF | TGTGCCAGCAGCTTGGGGCAGGGGACCGGGGAGCTGTTTTTT
- | - | TRBJ1-5 | TRBV4-1 | CASSQEYYSGDRSNQPQHF | TGCGCCAGCAGCCAAGAGTACTATTCGGGAGACAGAAGCAATCAGCCCCAGCATTTT
- | TRBD1 | TRBJ2-3 | TRBV6-6 | CASCSQGADTQYF | TGTGCCAGCTGTTCGCAGGGGGCAGATACGCAGTATTTT
- | TRBD1 | TRBJ2-1 | TRBV30 | CAWNRDSLYNEQFF | TGTGCCTGGAACCGGGACAGCCTTTACAATGAGCAGTTCTTC
- | - | TRBJ2-1 | TRBV11-2 | CASSLDFWARRDGEQFF | TGTGCCAGCAGCTTAGATTTCTGGGCTCGTCGGGATGGGGAGCAGTTCTTC
- | TRBD2 | TRBJ2-7 | TRBV7-9 | CASSSGLAGSPHEQYF | TGTGCCAGCAGCTCTGGACTAGCGGGGTCGCCGCACGAGCAGTACTTC
- | TRBD1 | TRBJ2-3 | TRBV19 | CASRAGQGADTQYF | TGTGCCAGTAGAGCCGGGCAGGGGGCAGATACGCAGTATTTT
- | - | TRBJ2-7 | TRBV12-3/TRBV12-4 | CASSQQGSEQYF | TGTGCCAGCAGCCAACAGGGAAGCGAGCAGTACTTC
- | - | TRBJ1-1 | TRBV5-4 | CASSWKIGEGTEAFF | TGTGCCAGCAGCTGGAAGATAGGGGAAGGGACTGAAGCTTTCTTT
- | TRBD2 | TRBJ2-7 | TRBV28 | CASSLWSQRGSYEQYF | TGTGCCAGCAGTTTATGGTCACAGCGGGGCTCCTACGAGCAGTACTTC
- | TRBD2 | TRBJ2-7 | TRBV7-2 | CASSPTGTSLYEQYF | TGTGCCAGCAGCCCTACCGGGACTAGCCTCTACGAGCAGTACTTC